The 17 T cell receptor beta chains below come from one sample, sequenced in a study of naive CD8 T cells in extremely preterm neonates. Using immunoSEQ multiplex PCR, the repertoire was profiled, and TCRdb retains in-frame clones only, with some absent. The repertoire includes about 5,900 clones, about 97% of them detected once, and 1% to 1.5% sits in the top ten. The sequenced material came from naive CD8+ T cells from blood. These receptors originate from a human donor in good health.

With regard to this clone: At one end, the junction sequence differs from germline, possibly due to a read error. V is TRBV6-1 and J is TRBJ2-1; D may be TRBD1 (6 bases). This CDR3 is 13 amino acids long. CDR1 is MNHNS and CDR2 is SASEGT in the germline V gene. CDR3 residues: CAGSSRGVNEQFF. The CDR3 bases are TGTGCCGGCAGTTCCAGGGGAGTCAATGAGCAGTTCTTC.

V and J are TRBV19 and TRBJ2-7; 9 nucleotides match TRBD1. Germline-derived CDR1 and CDR2 are LNHDA and SQIVND (reference sequence). With 3 bases clipped from V and 2 bases from J, the junction kept 8 bases outside the gene matches. The CDR3 runs to 16 residues. The CDR3 is CASSISTDRGPYEQYF. The DNA of the CDR3 is TGTGCCAGTAGTATCTCCACGGACAGGGGTCCCTACGAGCAGTACTTC.

The rearrangement uses TRBV29-1 and TRBJ1-2, with 7 bases fitting TRBD1. The CDR3 has 14 amino acids. Trimming took 6 bases from V and 7 from J; bases not matched to a gene: 14. Germline CDR1 is SQVTM and CDR2 is ANQGSEA. The DNA of the CDR3 is TGCAGCGTCGACGGACAGGAAGTACCAGGTGGCTACACCTTC. This codes for CSVDGQEVPGGYTF.

This clone came up once. The chain joins TRBV29-1 to TRBJ2-7; 12 bases are shared with TRBD2. V shed 6 bases, J shed 2 bases, and the junction held 8 bases outside the gene matches. Germline V CDR1 and CDR2: SQVTM, ANQGSEA. This CDR3 is built from 15 residues. CDR3 protein: CSVQWTSGATYEQYF. The DNA for the CDR3 is TGCAGCGTCCAGTGGACTAGCGGGGCGACCTACGAGCAGTACTTC.

The V and J genes are TRBV11-3 and TRBJ2-7, with D possibly matching TRBD1 (7 bases). The V gene's germline CDR1 is SGHNT and CDR2 YENEEA. The CDR3 spans 15 residues. Trimming removed 5 bases from V and 0 bases from J, with 14 bases in between. For the CDR3, the DNA is TGTGCCAGCAGCCCCGGGGGACAGAGCTCCTACGAGCAGTACTTC. This translates into CASSPGGQSSYEQYF.

The chain links TRBV4-1 to TRBJ1-5, with unresolved D. V lost 1 base and J 5 bases, leaving 6 bases between the germline ends. The CDR3 totals 13 residues. Germline assignment: CDR1 MGHRA and CDR2 YSYEKL. This chain's CDR3 is CASSQGRDQPQHF. CDR3 in DNA: TGCGCCAGCAGCCAAGGTAGAGATCAGCCCCAGCATTTT.

This clone was recorded only once. The V gene is TRBV7-9, the J gene TRBJ2-5; D is perhaps TRBD2 (5 bases). The J call may be in error: the DNA end matches TRBJ2-7 better. Per germline, CDR1 SEHNR and CDR2 FQNEAQ (reference sequence). The CDR3 has 14 residues. DNA of the CDR3: TGTGCCAGCAGTTCGCCGGGGTCCTCCTACGAGCAGTACTTC. Encoded protein: CASSSPGSSYEQYF.

The J gene is TRBJ2-3, the V gene TRBV6-1; the D gene is possibly TRBD2 (5 bases). CDR1 and CDR2 from the germline V gene are MNHNS and SASEGT. Trimming removed 6 bases at V and 2 bases at J, with 15 bases between. The CDR3 spans 15 residues. The chain's CDR3 is CASSPSPGSTDTQYF. CDR3 nucleotides: TGTGCCAGCAGCCCCTCCCCGGGGTCCACAGATACGCAGTATTTT.

This clone was counted a single time. The chain has TRBV27 and TRBJ2-1; D may be TRBD1 (5 bases). Per germline, CDR1 MNHEY and CDR2 SMNVEV (reference sequence). This CDR3 comprises 15 residues. Trimming removed 3 bases at V and 3 bases at J, with 12 bases between. This chain's CDR3 is CASSLVGAFYNEQFF. CDR3 coding DNA: TGTGCCAGCAGTTTGGTAGGGGCTTTCTACAATGAGCAGTTCTTC.

This chain joins TRBV7-9 and TRBJ2-7, with 9 bases lining up with TRBD2. The CDR3 contains 14 residues. The V segment lost 1 base and the J segment 2 bases; nucleotides outside the gene matches: 0. Per germline, CDR1 SEHNR and CDR2 FQNEAQ (reference sequence). The CDR3 DNA reads TGTGCCAGCAGCTTAGGCGGGAGGGCCTACGAGCAGTACTTC. Translation gives CASSLGGRAYEQYF.

This clone has a single count. CDR3 nucleotide sequence: TGTGCCAGCAGCTCTCCGACTAGACGGCAAGAGACCCAGTACTTC. Translating it yields CASSSPTRRQETQYF. J is TRBJ2-5 and V is TRBV7-8; D is possibly TRBD2 (6 bases). Per the germline V gene, CDR1 is SGHVS and CDR2 is FQNEAQ. This CDR3 spans 15 amino acids. The V and J ends lost 4 bases and 2 bases respectively, with 14 bases between them.

The chain employs TRBV6-5 and TRBJ2-1; TRBD2 agrees at 7 bases. Trimming removed 7 bases from V and 5 bases from J; junction bases left unmatched: 8. This CDR3 has 14 amino acids. In germline, CDR1 is MNHEY, CDR2 SVGAGI. The CDR3 spells CASMGGIGNNEQFF. CDR3 nucleotide sequence: TGTGCCAGCATGGGGGGGATCGGTAACAATGAGCAGTTCTTC.

V gene TRBV27 combines with J gene TRBJ2-3; D uncertain. Germline V gene sequence: CDR1 MNHEY, CDR2 SMNVEV (reference sequence). This CDR3 has 15 residues. Trimming removed 5 bases at V and 4 bases at J, with 16 bases between. CDR3 loop: CASSPLRRSSDTQYF. CDR3 coding DNA: TGTGCCAGCAGTCCCTTAAGAAGGAGTTCAGATACGCAGTATTTT.

This clone occurred once. This chain connects TRBV7-8 to TRBJ1-4, with 7 bases that match TRBD1. This CDR3 region has 17 residues. Looked up from germline, CDR1 is SGHVS and CDR2 is FQNEAQ. J was trimmed by 2 bases and V by 1 base; bases with no gene match: 7. The CDR3 reads CASSLGRTGRTNEKLFF. In DNA, the CDR3 is TGTGCCAGCAGCTTAGGCAGGACAGGAAGGACTAATGAAAAACTGTTTTTT.

The chain uses TRBV4-2 and TRBJ2-5; TRBD2 aligns across 10 bases. The CDR3 extends over 16 amino acids. The V and J ends lost 1 base and 1 base, in that order; junction bases with no gene match: 3. Germline V gene data show CDR1 as LGHNA and CDR2 as YNFKEQ. Here the CDR3 DNA reads TGTGCCAGCAGCCAAGCGACTAGCGGGTCCCAAGAGACCCAGTACTTC. It yields the protein CASSQATSGSQETQYF.

The chain joins TRBV13 to TRBJ2-7; the D gene is possibly TRBD1 (5 bases). Deletions cut 0 bases from V and 2 bases from J, with 11 bases between. The CDR3 is 15 residues long. Germline CDR1 is PRHDT and CDR2 is FYEKMQ (reference sequence). The CDR3 DNA reads TGTGCCAGCAGCTTAGGGACAGCTCCCGCCTACGAGCAGTACTTC. Its translation: CASSLGTAPAYEQYF. Using reference TRBV13 and TRBJ2-7 for the parts outside the CDR3, the full variable domain is AAGVIQSPRHLIKEKRETATLKCYPIPRHDTVYWYQQGPGQDPQFLISFYEKMQSDKGSIPDRFSAQQFSDYHSELNMSSLELGDSALYFCASSLGTAPAYEQYFGPGTRLTVT.

This chain connects TRBV27 to TRBJ1-1, with TRBD1 identical over 9 bases. V dropped 4 bases and J dropped 4; count of bases not matched to a gene: 10. The CDR3 is 16 residues long. Germline CDR1 reads MNHEY; CDR2 reads SMNVEV (reference sequence). CDR3 in DNA: TGTGCCAGCAGTTCCGGGACAGGGTATGTCTCCACTGAAGCTTTCTTT. It encodes CASSSGTGYVSTEAFF.